Described below is a single T cell receptor beta chain sequence and its context. V lost 2 bases and J lost 4, with 11 bases in between. This CDR3 has 14 amino acids. Germline V CDR1 and CDR2: ENHRY, SYGVKD. In the original workflow: From reference gene primer amplification, estimates of nucleated cell counts were derived. The method was immunoSEQ multiplex PCR; TCRdb's version includes in-frame clones alone and lacks a portion of them. From that table come the V and J calls and clone size; the DNA was used to work out D and trimming. The table includes approximately 240,000 clones, 75% to 90% detected once. The data were obtained in a study of blood T cell repertoires in COVID-19. Study-level information: Some COVID-19 samples were acute and others convalescent; all came from the United States, Italy and Spain. PBMCs, B-cell-depleted T cells, or T cells were the source of the cDNA or gDNA that made up the material.

The rearrangement uses TRBV10-3 and TRBJ2-5, with D perhaps TRBD1 (5 bases). The specimen was peripheral blood. This clonotype originated in a woman aged 25-40 years who had recovered from COVID-19. The CDR3 DNA sequence: TGTGCCATCAGTGAGACAGGTTCGGGAGAGACCCAGTACTTC. Translated, it gives CAISETGSGETQYF.